These 6 T cell receptor beta chains came from one sample sequenced in a study of CD8 T cells in Susac syndrome. Reverse transcription of about 0.5 to 1 ug RNA used random hexamers. MiXCR, applied by TCRdb to the immunoSEQ multiplex PCR reads, yields one record per CDR3 protein. The repertoire holds around 150,000 distinct CDR3 sequences, with over 85% as singletons. The source material was CD8+ T cells from PBMCs. The receptors derive from a human donor in good health.

This chain connects TRBV5-6 to TRBJ2-7; 12 bases agree with TRBD1. The CDR3 sequence is 14 residues long. V was pared by 5 bases and J by 6 bases, with 6 bases of the junction left unmatched. The germline CDR1 and CDR2 sequences are SGHDT and YYEEEE. The CDR3 protein is CASSSGTGGGEQYF. CDR3 DNA sequence: TGTGCCAGCAGTTCCGGGACAGGGGGCGGCGAGCAGTACTTC.

This rearrangement joins TRBV20-1 to TRBJ2-7, with D unclear. V lost 5 bases and J 0 bases, leaving 2 bases between the germline ends. The germline CDR1 and CDR2 sequences are DFQATT and SNEGSKA (reference sequence). The CDR3 is 10 residues long. Here the CDR3 DNA reads TGCAGTGCTTCCTCCTACGAGCAGTACTTC. As protein: CSASSYEQYF.

This chain connects TRBV27 to TRBJ1-1, with D possibly being TRBD1 (6 bases). CDR3 size: 14 residues. Germline-derived CDR1 and CDR2 are MNHEY and SMNVEV (reference sequence). V was trimmed by 5 bases and J by 0 bases, leaving 10 bases between them. The CDR3 protein is CASSPGHLNTEAFF. The DNA of the CDR3 is TGTGCCAGCAGTCCGGGACACCTGAACACTGAAGCTTTCTTT.

The chain couples TRBV27 to TRBJ2-3; 7 bases are a match to TRBD2. Germline values: CDR1 MNHEY, CDR2 SMNVEV (reference sequence). Trimming at V came to 3 bases and at J to 4 bases, leaving 10 bases not matched to a gene. The CDR3 is made up of 16 amino acids. For the CDR3, the DNA is TGTGCCAGCAGTTTCCTTTTCGGCGGGAGCGCAGATACGCAGTATTTT. This codes for CASSFLFGGSADTQYF.

This clonotype was recorded once. The rearrangement joins TRBV20-1 to TRBJ2-1; D is unresolved. CDR3 length: 11 residues. Germline lookup yields CDR1 DFQATT and CDR2 SNEGSKA (reference sequence). The V gene lost 1 base and the J gene lost 5 bases, with 3 bases spanning the gap. The CDR3 DNA is TGCAGTGCTAGAGGGCACAATGAGCAGTTCTTC. Translated, it gives CSARGHNEQFF.

This chain joins TRBV20-1 and TRBJ2-7; TRBD1 matches at 8 bases. V dropped 0 bases and J dropped 4; count of bases not matched to a gene: 8. This CDR3 region has 15 residues. Germline CDR1 is DFQATT and CDR2 is SNEGSKA (reference sequence). CDR3 sequence reads: CSARDSDRVGYEQYF. The CDR3 nucleotides are TGCAGTGCTAGAGACTCGGACAGGGTCGGATACGAGCAGTACTTC.